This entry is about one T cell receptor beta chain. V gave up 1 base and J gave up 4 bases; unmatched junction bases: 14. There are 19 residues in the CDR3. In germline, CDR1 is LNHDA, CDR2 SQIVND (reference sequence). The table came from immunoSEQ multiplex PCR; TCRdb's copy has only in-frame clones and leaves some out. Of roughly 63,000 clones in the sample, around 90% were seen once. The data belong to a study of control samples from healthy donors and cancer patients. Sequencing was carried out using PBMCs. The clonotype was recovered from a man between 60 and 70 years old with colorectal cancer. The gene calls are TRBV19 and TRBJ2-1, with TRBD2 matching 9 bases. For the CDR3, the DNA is TGTGCCAGTAGTATAGCCCCCTCTAGCGGGGACCCCCGTTACAATGAGCAGTTCTTC. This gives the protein CASSIAPSSGDPRYNEQFF.